One and the same sample provided the 30 T cell receptor beta chains below, sequenced in a study of blood T cells in healthy people across ages (dated by TCRdb to the mid-2010s). The library was prepared using 5' RACE. TCRdb lists the instrument as Illumina HiSeq 2500. A second PCR of 7 to 11 cycles was performed with a sample-barcoded 5' primer and a J-beta primer mix. TCRdb reanalyzed the raw reads on its own, using fastp at Q25 for trimming and MiXCR for clone calling, and kept in-frame beta chains. Rows matching on CDR3 protein sequence are summarized as one entry with the most common DNA and genes. The sample records about 800,000 distinct CDR3 sequences, approximately 25% of which are singletons. The ten biggest clones cover around 3.6% of the sample. These data were also filed under a second study, of T cells of mothers and their children.

The material sequenced was blood. The receptors here all came from a boy aged 5 to 17 in good health.

This clonotype was recorded a few times. V is TRBV3-1 and J is TRBJ1-4, with 9 bases aligning to TRBD1. The CDR3 spans 15 residues. The germline CDR1 and CDR2 sequences are LGHDT and YNNKEL (reference sequence). The V gene end was trimmed by 4 bases and the J gene end by 3 bases; junction bases not matched to a gene: 3. Here the CDR3 reads CASSRGTGSNEKLFF. CDR3 sequence (DNA): TGTGCCAGCAGCCGAGGGACAGGGTCTAATGAAAAACTGTTTTTT.

The CDR3 sequence: CATTGGETQYF. CDR3 nucleotide sequence: TGTGCCACGACCGGGGGGGAGACCCAGTACTTC. This chain connects TRBV6-5 to TRBJ2-5; 7 nucleotides match TRBD2. The CDR3 runs to 11 residues. The junction had 4 bases not matched to a gene; V was cut back by 10 bases and J by 5 bases. The germline V gene encodes CDR1 MNHEY and CDR2 SVGAGI.

This clonotype was seen ten or more times. The rearrangement links TRBV28 to TRBJ2-6; D remains ambiguous. Between the trimmed V and J ends, which lost 6 bases and 0 bases, there was a span of 9 bases. This CDR3 spans 15 amino acids. In germline, CDR1 is MDHEN, CDR2 SYDVKM. This chain's CDR3 is CASSRVHSGANVLTF. The DNA for the CDR3 is TGTGCCAGCAGCCGGGTCCACTCTGGGGCCAACGTCCTGACTTTC. The full variable domain, completed using reference TRBV28 and TRBJ2-6, is DVKVTQSSRYLVKRTGEKVFLECVQDMDHENMFWYRQDPGLGLRLIYFSYDVKMKEKGDIPEGYSVSREKKERFSLILESASTNQTSMYLCASSRVHSGANVLTFGAGSRLTVL.

This clonotype was counted a few times. V usage is TRBV7-6 and J usage is TRBJ2-6; the match to TRBD1 covers 8 bases. The CDR3 contains 16 residues. CDR1 SGHVS and CDR2 FNYEAQ come from the germline V gene. V lost 0 bases to trimming and J lost 6 bases; unmatched junction nucleotides: 4. CDR3 residues: CASSLARGLEANVLTF. CDR3 nucleotide sequence: TGTGCCAGCAGCTTAGCCAGGGGGCTTGAGGCCAACGTCCTGACTTTC.

The rearrangement joins TRBV20-1 to TRBJ2-5, with 8 bases fitting TRBD1. The DNA end is a closer match to TRBJ2-7, so the J assignment may be wrong. This CDR3 has 14 residues. The germline gives CDR1 DFQATT, CDR2 SNEGSKA (reference sequence). The chain's CDR3 is CSARDRGRGHEQYF. CDR3 DNA: TGCAGTGCTAGAGATAGAGGCAGGGGGCACGAGCAGTACTTC.

This clonotype was counted a few times. The genes are TRBV11-2 and TRBJ2-5; D is undetermined. CDR1 is SGHAT, CDR2 FQNNGV, per germline. The CDR3 has 15 residues. V shed 1 base and J shed 0 bases, with 9 bases lying between them. DNA of the CDR3: TGTGCCAGCAGCTTAGGCCCCCTGGACCAAGAGACCCAGTACTTC. Amino acid sequence: CASSLGPLDQETQYF.

The CDR3 protein is CASSVGDLSPYNEQFF. CDR3 nucleotides: TGTGCCAGCAGCGTGGGGGATCTATCCCCCTACAATGAGCAGTTCTTC. The genes are TRBV9 and TRBJ2-1; TRBD1 or TRBD2 may be the D gene (5 bases each). Germline CDR1 reads SGDLS; CDR2 reads YYNGEE. The CDR3 has 16 residues. Deletions cut 2 bases from V and 2 bases from J, with 14 bases between.

The chain has TRBV28 and TRBJ2-5; 9 positions agree with TRBD1. The end of the DNA aligns better with TRBJ2-7, so the J call may be wrong. This CDR3 region has 15 residues. Looked up from germline, CDR1 is MDHEN and CDR2 is SYDVKM. CDR3 coding DNA: TGTGCCAGCAGTTTATCGGGACAGGGTCATGACGAGCAGTACTTC. Protein product: CASSLSGQGHDEQYF.

The sample holds a few counts of this clonotype. This chain links TRBV29-1 with TRBJ1-1, with D unclear. The V end was cut by 6 bases, the J end by 1 base, with 9 bases between. The CDR3 spans 12 residues. CDR1 and CDR2 from the germline V gene are SQVTM and ANQGSEA. The CDR3: CSVKVTNTEAFF. In DNA form, the CDR3 reads TGCAGCGTCAAGGTGACGAACACTGAAGCTTTCTTT.

This clonotype was seen more than once but under ten times. The V and J genes are TRBV4-3 and TRBJ2-5; 10 nucleotides align to TRBD2. The J call is in doubt because the DNA end fits TRBJ2-1 better. This CDR3 has 14 amino acids. Germline CDR1 is LGHNA and CDR2 is YSLEER. The CDR3 here is CASSQRGLANEQFF. DNA for the CDR3: TGCGCCAGCAGCCAAAGGGGACTAGCGAATGAGCAGTTCTTC.

This clonotype was seen more than once but under ten times. The rearrangement uses TRBV28 and TRBJ1-6; 8 bases match TRBD1. The V gene end was trimmed by 4 bases and the J gene end by 7 bases; junction bases not matched to a gene: 3. This CDR3 has 14 residues. The germline V gene has CDR1 MDHEN and CDR2 SYDVKM. The CDR3 sequence is CASSSRQGNSPLHF. The CDR3, as DNA: TGTGCCAGCAGTTCTAGACAGGGGAATTCACCCCTCCACTTT. The variable domain in full, with the rest retrieved from reference TRBV28 and TRBJ1-6, is DVKVTQSSRYLVKRTGEKVFLECVQDMDHENMFWYRQDPGLGLRLIYFSYDVKMKEKGDIPEGYSVSREKKERFSLILESASTNQTSMYLCASSSRQGNSPLHFGNGTRLTVT.

The V and J genes are TRBV28 and TRBJ2-1; TRBD2 matches 10 bases. After removal of 2 bases from V and 5 bases from J, the junction contained 3 bases not matched to a gene. Germline CDR1 reads MDHEN; CDR2 reads SYDVKM. The CDR3 covers 15 residues. DNA for the CDR3: TGTGCCAGCAGTTTAATAGCGGGAGGTAACAATGAGCAGTTCTTC. Translating it yields CASSLIAGGNNEQFF.

This rearrangement joins TRBV5-6 to TRBJ2-5; the match to TRBD2 covers 10 bases. After removal of 1 base from V and 5 bases from J, the junction contained 8 bases not matched to a gene. The CDR3 runs 16 residues. CDR1 and CDR2 (germline): SGHDT, YYEEEE. CDR3 coding DNA: TGTGCCAGCAGCTTGATTCCTAGCGGGAGCTTTGAGACCCAGTACTTC. It translates to CASSLIPSGSFETQYF.

The chain combines TRBV6-2 or TRBV6-3 with TRBJ2-4; D not resolved. The ends were cut back, 7 bases at V and 1 base at J, with 5 bases in the middle. CDR1 and CDR2 (germline): MNHEY, SVGEGT. This CDR3 is built from 12 residues. The CDR3 reads CASTVAKNIQYF. CDR3 in DNA: TGTGCCAGCACGGTGGCCAAAAACATTCAGTACTTC.

J is TRBJ2-4 and V is TRBV20-1; 10 nucleotides line up with TRBD1. The germline V gene encodes CDR1 DFQATT and CDR2 SNEGSKA (reference sequence). This CDR3 spans 14 amino acids. Unmatched junction bases numbered 4, after V lost 5 bases and J lost 3 bases. CDR3 DNA sequence: TGCAGTGCTGGGACAGGGGAGGGCAAAAACATTCAGTACTTC. Translated, it gives CSAGTGEGKNIQYF.

This clonotype was detected only a few times. The chain combines TRBV28 with TRBJ2-1; a weak D match, TRBD2 (7 bases). V was clipped by 8 bases and J by 5 bases, with 13 bases between them. This CDR3 region has 13 residues. Germline V gene sequence: CDR1 MDHEN, CDR2 SYDVKM. The CDR3 loop reads CASDKGGNNEQFF. CDR3 coding DNA: TGTGCCAGCGATAAGGGGGGGAACAATGAGCAGTTCTTC.

The J gene is TRBJ2-5, the V gene TRBV7-2, with 7 bases matching TRBD2. This CDR3 has 14 residues. The V gene's germline CDR1 is SGHTA and CDR2 FQGNSA. V was pared by 2 bases and J by 2 bases, with 2 bases of the junction left unmatched. CDR3 residues: CASSLSGAQETQYF. DNA for the CDR3: TGTGCCAGCAGCTTAAGCGGGGCACAAGAGACCCAGTACTTC.

This clonotype came up many times. The V and J genes are TRBV6-6 and TRBJ1-3; tentative D call: TRBD1 (6 bases). V was cut by 10 bases and J by 0 bases, with 13 bases left in between. The V gene's germline CDR1 is MNHNY and CDR2 SVGAGI (reference sequence). CDR3 length: 14 amino acids. The CDR3 loop is CATLRGDSGNTIYF. In DNA, the CDR3 is TGTGCCACCTTGAGGGGGGACTCTGGAAACACCATATATTTT.

This clonotype has only a few counts. V gene TRBV19 combines with J gene TRBJ2-2; 9 bases align to TRBD2. CDR1 and CDR2 from the germline V gene are LNHDA and SQIVND (reference sequence). Losses at the gene ends were 8 bases for V and 2 bases for J; bases not matched to a gene: 12. CDR3 length equals 17 residues. As DNA, the CDR3 is TGTGCCAGTGGCCGGAGTAGCGGGAGTCTAAACACCGGGGAGCTGTTTTTT. Translation gives CASGRSSGSLNTGELFF.

Remarks on this clonotype: At one of its ends the junction is not consistent with the germline gene, which may arise from a read error. This sequence joins TRBV29-1 and TRBJ1-4; D uncertain. Germline V gene data show CDR1 as SQVTM and CDR2 as ANQGSEA. The CDR3 length is 15 residues. The CDR3 coding sequence is TGCGGCGTTGATGGATCCGTTGCAACTAATGAAAAACTGTTTTTT. This gives the protein CGVDGSVATNEKLFF.

V and J are TRBV4-1 and TRBJ2-1; 9 nucleotides agree with TRBD2. V lost 0 bases, J lost 4 bases, and 7 bases stayed unmatched. Per germline, CDR1 MGHRA and CDR2 YSYEKL. The CDR3 is 17 residues long. The CDR3 bases are TGCGCCAGCAGCCAAGATCCCGGACTAGCGACGTACAATGAGCAGTTCTTC. Residues: CASSQDPGLATYNEQFF.

V gene TRBV7-9 combines with J gene TRBJ2-1, with D unresolved. Germline V gene sequence: CDR1 SEHNR, CDR2 FQNEAQ (reference sequence). V was pared by 5 bases and J by 14 bases, with 19 bases between. CDR3 length: 13 residues. The CDR3 loop is CASSPAAFGGEFF. In nucleotides, the CDR3 is TGTGCCAGCAGCCCCGCCGCGTTCGGTGGGGAGTTCTTC.

The chain couples TRBV28 to TRBJ1-1, with D perhaps matching TRBD1 (5 bases). Trimming took off 3 bases at V and 11 bases at J, with 13 bases between the two ends. This CDR3 has 12 amino acids. CDR1 is MDHEN and CDR2 is SYDVKM in the germline V gene. The CDR3 nucleotides are TGTGCCAGCAGTTTCCCTGGGGGGGATGCTTTCTTT. Its translation: CASSFPGGDAFF.

The chain combines TRBV7-6 with TRBJ2-7; perhaps TRBD2 as D (5 bases). Germline CDR1 and CDR2: SGHVS and FNYEAQ. There are 14 residues in the CDR3. V gave up 0 bases and J gave up 6 bases, with 12 bases separating them. The CDR3 DNA reads TGTGCCAGCAGCTTAGCACGGGAACTAGGCGAGCAGTACTTC. It specifies CASSLARELGEQYF.

This clonotype has a handful of counts. The chain combines TRBV2 with TRBJ1-2, with D uncertain. CDR1 is SNHLY, CDR2 FYNNEI, per germline. The CDR3 is made up of 14 amino acids. The germline V and J ends were trimmed by 8 bases and 4 bases, with 17 bases remaining between them. This CDR3 reads CASGREGDSYGYTF. The CDR3 region has the DNA TGTGCCAGCGGGAGGGAGGGAGATTCCTATGGCTACACCTTC.

This clonotype was recorded at least ten times. This sequence joins TRBV4-3 and TRBJ2-4; D is unclear. This CDR3 is built from 15 residues. CDR1 is LGHNA, CDR2 YSLEER, per germline. Trimming left V 0 bases short and J 1 base short, with 7 bases between. The DNA of the CDR3 is TGCGCCAGCAGCCAAGATGGGCAGGCCAAAAACATTCAGTACTTC. It codes for CASSQDGQAKNIQYF.

The chain has TRBV7-3 and TRBJ2-3, with D possibly being TRBD1 or TRBD2 (6 bases each). V lost 2 bases and J 2 bases, leaving 11 bases between the germline ends. CDR1 and CDR2 from the germline V gene are SGHTA and FQGTGA. This CDR3 has 15 amino acids. The CDR3 sequence: CASSLGGRDTDTQYF. The CDR3, as DNA: TGTGCCAGCAGCTTAGGGGGGCGCGACACAGATACGCAGTATTTT.

This clonotype has a handful of counts. The CDR3 is CASSLRGGTVYSYEQYF. The CDR3 nucleotides read TGTGCCAGCAGTTTAAGGGGAGGGACAGTTTACTCCTACGAGCAGTACTTC. The genes are TRBV27 and TRBJ2-7; D might be TRBD1 or TRBD2, each matching 7 bases. V was cut by 2 bases and J by 0 bases, with 17 bases left in between. This CDR3 contains 17 residues. Germline CDR1 and CDR2: MNHEY and SMNVEV (reference sequence).

This clonotype was seen only a few times. A much bigger clone sits one base away, suggesting this may be a read error. V usage is TRBV2 and J usage is TRBJ2-3; tentative D call: TRBD2 (5 bases). Germline CDR1 SNHLY, CDR2 FYNNEI. The germline V and J ends were trimmed by 8 bases and 5 bases, with 5 bases remaining between them. This CDR3 is built from 10 residues. The CDR3 nucleotides read TGTGCCAGCGCGGGAGATACGCAGTATTTT. Translating gives CASAGDTQYF.

The chain has TRBV28 and TRBJ2-4; D might be TRBD2 (6 bases). The CDR3 extends over 20 amino acids. The V end was cut by 6 bases, the J end by 0 bases, with 27 bases between. CDR1 and CDR2 from the germline V gene are MDHEN and SYDVKM. Written as DNA, the CDR3 is TGTGCCAGCAGCCCGAAGGGACTCCGGGCACGTTTGTTAGCCAAAAACATTCAGTACTTC. It translates to CASSPKGLRARLLAKNIQYF.